This TCR beta chain is drawn from a study of blood T cells in healthy people across ages. With a J-beta primer mix and a sample-barcoded 5' primer, a second PCR ran about 7 to 11 cycles. TCRdb re-called the 5' RACE reads through MiXCR, storing one row per CDR3 protein. The sample holds 1.5 million to 2 million distinct CDR3 sequences, roughly 27% seen once. This clonotype was counted many times. The CDR3 is 15 amino acids. In germline, CDR1 is DFQATT, CDR2 SNEGSKA (reference sequence). V lost 3 bases and J lost 0, with 15 bases in between. The receptor comes from a woman aged 25 to 39 in good health. The specimen sequenced was blood. The chain uses TRBV20-1 and TRBJ2-7, with TRBD1 as a possible D gene (5 bases). The CDR3 nucleotides are TGCAGTGCTAGGGACAACCTAGGGGCCTCCTACGAGCAGTACTTC. Residues: CSARDNLGASYEQYF.